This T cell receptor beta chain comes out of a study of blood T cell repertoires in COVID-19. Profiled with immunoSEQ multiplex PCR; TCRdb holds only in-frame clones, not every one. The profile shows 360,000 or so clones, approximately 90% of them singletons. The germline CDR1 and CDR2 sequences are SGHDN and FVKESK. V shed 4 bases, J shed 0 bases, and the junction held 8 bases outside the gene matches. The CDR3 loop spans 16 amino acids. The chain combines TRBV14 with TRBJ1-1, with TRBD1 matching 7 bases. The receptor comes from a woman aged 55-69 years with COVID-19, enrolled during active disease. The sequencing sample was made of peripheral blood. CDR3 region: CASSLPRTGLNTEAFF. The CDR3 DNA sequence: TGTGCCAGCAGCCTTCCGCGGACAGGCCTGAACACTGAAGCTTTCTTT.